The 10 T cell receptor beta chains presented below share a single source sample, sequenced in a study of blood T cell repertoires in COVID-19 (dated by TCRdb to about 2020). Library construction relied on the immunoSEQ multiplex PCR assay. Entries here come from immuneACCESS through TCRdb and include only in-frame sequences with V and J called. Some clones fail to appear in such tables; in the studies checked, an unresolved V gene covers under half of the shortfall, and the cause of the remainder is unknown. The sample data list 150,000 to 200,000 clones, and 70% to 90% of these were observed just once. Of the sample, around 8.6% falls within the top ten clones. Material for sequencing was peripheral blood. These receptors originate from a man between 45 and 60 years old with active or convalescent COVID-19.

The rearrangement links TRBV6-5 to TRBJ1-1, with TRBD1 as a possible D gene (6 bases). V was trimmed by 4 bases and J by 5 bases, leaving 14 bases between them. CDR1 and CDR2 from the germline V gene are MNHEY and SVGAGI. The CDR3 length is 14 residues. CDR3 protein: CASSFGTMRTEAFF. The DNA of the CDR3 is TGTGCCAGCAGTTTTGGGACAATGAGGACTGAAGCTTTCTTT.

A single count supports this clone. CDR3 loop: CASSQTPGLGGAMVDTQYF. CDR3 DNA sequence: TGTGCCAGCAGCCAAACTCCCGGACTAGGTGGAGCCATGGTAGATACGCAGTATTTT. The gene calls are TRBV3-1 (or the pseudogene TRBV3-2) and TRBJ2-3; the match to TRBD2 covers 7 bases. With 2 bases clipped from V and 5 bases from J, the junction kept 19 bases outside the gene matches. The CDR3 totals 19 residues. The V gene's germline CDR1 is LGHDT and CDR2 YNNKEL (reference sequence).

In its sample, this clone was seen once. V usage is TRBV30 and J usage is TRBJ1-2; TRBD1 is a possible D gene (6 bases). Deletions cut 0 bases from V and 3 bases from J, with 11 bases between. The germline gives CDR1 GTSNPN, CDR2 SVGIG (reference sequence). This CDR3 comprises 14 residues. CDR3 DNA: TGTGCCTGGAGTGTAGGGGGGGCGTACTATGGCTACACCTTC. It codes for CAWSVGGAYYGYTF.

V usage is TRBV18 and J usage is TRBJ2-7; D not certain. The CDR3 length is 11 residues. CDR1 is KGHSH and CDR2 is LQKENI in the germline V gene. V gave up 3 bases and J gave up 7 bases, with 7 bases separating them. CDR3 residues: CASSPRVEQYF. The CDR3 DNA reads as TGTGCCAGCTCACCTCGGGTGGAGCAGTACTTC. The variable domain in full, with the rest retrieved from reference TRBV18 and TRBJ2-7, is NAGVMQNPRHLVRRRGQEARLRCSPMKGHSHVYWYRQLPEEGLKFMVYLQKENIIDESGMPKERFSAEFPKEGPSILRIQQVVRGDSAAYFCASSPRVEQYFGPGTRLTVT.

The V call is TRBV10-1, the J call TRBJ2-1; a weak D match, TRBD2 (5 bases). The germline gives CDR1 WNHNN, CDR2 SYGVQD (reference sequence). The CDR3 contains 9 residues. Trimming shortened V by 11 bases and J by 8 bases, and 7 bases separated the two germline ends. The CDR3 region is CAVRDEQFF. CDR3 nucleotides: TGCGCCGTGAGGGATGAGCAGTTCTTC.

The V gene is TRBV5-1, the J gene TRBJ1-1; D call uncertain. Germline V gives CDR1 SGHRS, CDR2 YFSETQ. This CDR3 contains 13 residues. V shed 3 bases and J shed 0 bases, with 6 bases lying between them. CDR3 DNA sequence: TGCGCCAGCAGCTGGACTCTGAACACTGAAGCTTTCTTT. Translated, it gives CASSWTLNTEAFF.

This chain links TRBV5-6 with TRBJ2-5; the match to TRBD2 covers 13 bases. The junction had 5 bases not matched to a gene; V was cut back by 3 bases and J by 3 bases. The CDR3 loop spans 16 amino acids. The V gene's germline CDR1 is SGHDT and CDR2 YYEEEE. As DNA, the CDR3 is TGTGCCAGCAGCTGGGGACTAGCGGGAACGGAAGAGACCCAGTACTTC. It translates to CASSWGLAGTEETQYF.

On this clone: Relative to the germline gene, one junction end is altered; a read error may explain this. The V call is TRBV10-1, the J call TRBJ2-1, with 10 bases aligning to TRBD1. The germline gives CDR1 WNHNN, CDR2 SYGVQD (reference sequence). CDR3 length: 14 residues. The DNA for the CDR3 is TGTGCCAGCAGTTCCCGGACAGGGGGGTATGAGCAGTTCTTC. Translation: CASSSRTGGYEQFF.

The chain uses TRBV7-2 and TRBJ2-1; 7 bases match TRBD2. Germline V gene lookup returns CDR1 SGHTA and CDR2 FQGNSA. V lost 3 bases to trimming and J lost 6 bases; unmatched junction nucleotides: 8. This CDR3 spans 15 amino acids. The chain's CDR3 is CASSLGGAGLNEQFF. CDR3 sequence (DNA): TGTGCCAGCAGCTTGGGAGGGGCAGGGCTCAATGAGCAGTTCTTC.

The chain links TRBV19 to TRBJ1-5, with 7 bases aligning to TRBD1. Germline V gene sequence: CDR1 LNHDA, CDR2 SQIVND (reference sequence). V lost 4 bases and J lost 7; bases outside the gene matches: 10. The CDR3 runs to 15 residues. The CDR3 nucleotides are TGTGCCAGTAGTAAGCGATTGACAGGGAACCAGCCCCAGCATTTT. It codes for CASSKRLTGNQPQHF.